These T cell receptor beta chains were read from a single sample in a study of cytomegalovirus exposure and HLA in healthy donors. Produced via immunoSEQ multiplex PCR; TCRdb's table is partial and in-frame only. The table has about 200,000 clones, roughly 80% seen once. The source material was PBMCs. The source of these receptors is a woman between 18 and 29 years old in good health and CMV-seronegative. CDR3s include the opening cysteine and the closing phenylalanine or tryptophan. The D gene is left open where the match is weak.

d_call,j_call,v_call,cdr3_nt,cdr3_aa
.,TRBJ2-2,TRBV11-3,TGTGCCAGCAGCTCCTCCTGGTCAGGGCAACCGAACACCGGGGAGCTGTTTTTT,CASSSSWSGQPNTGELFF
TRBD1,TRBJ2-1,TRBV18,TGTGCCAGCTCACCACGAGCCCCGGGACAGGGGACTTCGAATGAGCAGTTCTTC,CASSPRAPGQGTSNEQFF
.,TRBJ1-2,TRBV6-5,TGTGCCAGCAGTTCGGGTCCCTATGGCTACACCTTC,CASSSGPYGYTF
TRBD2,TRBJ2-1,TRBV5-5,TGTGCCAGCAGCTTGGGAGCGGGAGGCTACAATGAGCAGTTCTTC,CASSLGAGGYNEQFF
TRBD1,TRBJ1-2,TRBV4-3,TGCGCCAGCAGCCAAGGCTACAGGGGGGAAGGCTACACCTTC,CASSQGYRGEGYTF
TRBD1,TRBJ1-5,TRBV19,TGTGCCAGTCGGGGCTATATGGACAGGAGCCATCAGCCCCAGCATTTT,CASRGYMDRSHQPQHF
TRBD1,TRBJ2-2,TRBV11-2,TGTGCCAGCAGCGGCGACAGGGCGAACACCGGGGAGCTGTTTTTT,CASSGDRANTGELFF
.,TRBJ2-2,TRBV7-8,TGTGCCAGCAGCCTTGACACGTACACCGGGGAGCTGTTTTTT,CASSLDTYTGELFF
.,TRBJ2-7,TRBV30,TGTGCCTGGAGTGTGGTACGGGGCGAGCAGTACTTC,CAWSVVRGEQYF
TRBD2,TRBJ2-1,TRBV7-9,TGTGCCAGCAGCTTGACCTCCGTATCGGGAGGGTACAATGAGCAGTTCTTC,CASSLTSVSGGYNEQFF
.,TRBJ2-1,TRBV7-9,TGTGCCAGCAGCTTACCTCCCGTAGTAGCAAGCAATGAGCAGTTCTTC,CASSLPPVVASNEQFF